A selection of T cell receptor beta chains follows, all from one sample in a study of follicular helper T cells after annual influenza vaccination. The protocol was immunoSEQ multiplex PCR, while the TCRdb copy is restricted to in-frame clones and leaves out a portion. The repertoire consists of some 7,000 clones, with around 80% occurring once and the leading ten covering more than 1.3%. The specimen comprised CXCR5- memory CD4+ T cells sorted from blood, sampled 7 days after influenza vaccination. The receptors were sampled from an adult who received the influenza vaccine. Each CDR3 is given with its conserved first and last residue. A D gene is named only where the DNA matches it firmly. Size is stated for part of the rows, as once, few or many counts, or as a class when the clone is expanded.

d_call j_call clone_size v_call cdr3_nt cdr3_aa
NA TRBJ2-2 NA TRBV6-5 TGTGCCAGCAGTTTAGGACAGATGAACACCGGGGAGCTGTTTTTT CASSLGQMNTGELFF
TRBD2 TRBJ2-2 NA TRBV28 TGTGCCAGCAGTTTACGCAGCGGGAGGGCCCGGGAGCTGTTTTTT CASSLRSGRARELFF
TRBD1 TRBJ1-4 NA TRBV28 TGTGCCAGCAGTTTCCCCGGGACAGGGGGCGAAAAACTGTTTTTT CASSFPGTGGEKLFF
NA TRBJ1-2 NA TRBV10-3 TGTGCCATCAGTGCAGGGGATTATGGCTACACCTTC CAISAGDYGYTF
TRBD1 TRBJ2-1 NA TRBV6-6 TGTGCCAGCTCCGAAGTGCAGGGGGCCTACAATGAGCAGTTCTTC CASSEVQGAYNEQFF
NA TRBJ1-6 few TRBV19 TGTGCCAGTAGTATAAGCTGGGACATAAATTCACCCCTCCACTTT CASSISWDINSPLHF
TRBD2 TRBJ2-7 NA TRBV7-9 TGTGCCAGCAGCTTAAGGCGGGGGGGGAACGAGCAGTACTTC CASSLRRGGNEQYF
NA TRBJ1-1 once TRBV5-4 TGTGCCAGCAGCTTGGGACAGAGAGACACTGAAGCTTTCTTT CASSLGQRDTEAFF
TRBD2 TRBJ2-1 NA TRBV18 TGTGCCAGCTCACCCGGGGGGTCCTACAATGAGCAGTTCTTC CASSPGGSYNEQFF
NA TRBJ2-4 NA TRBV7-2 TGTGCCAGCAGCTTAGAAGTAAAAAACATTCAGTACTTC CASSLEVKNIQYF
TRBD1 TRBJ1-1 NA TRBV6-1 TGTGCCAGCAGCTATGGGACAGGGACAGGCACTGAAGCTTTCTTT CASSYGTGTGTEAFF
TRBD1 TRBJ1-6 NA TRBV7-2 TGTGCCAGCAGCCTTACAGGGGGCGAAAATTCACCCCTCCACTTT CASSLTGGENSPLHF
NA TRBJ2-6 few TRBV5-4 TGTGCCAGCAGCTTGGCGGGCTCCGGGGCCAACGTCCTGACTTTC CASSLAGSGANVLTF
NA TRBJ1-1 NA TRBV25-1 TGTGCCAGCAGTGAACAGGCCCAGTCCACAGCTTTCTTT CASSEQAQSTAFF
TRBD1 TRBJ2-7 NA TRBV6-1 TGTGCCAGCAGTGGGCCCGGGACAGGGGGCTTCGAGCAGTACTTC CASSGPGTGGFEQYF
NA TRBJ1-3 NA TRBV6-5 TGTGCCAGCAGAAACAGCGGATCTGGAAACACCATATATTTT CASRNSGSGNTIYF
NA TRBJ1-5 few TRBV19 TGTGCCAGTAGTATAAGGGGCCGGGCAGGTCGCAATCAGCCCCAGCATTTT CASSIRGRAGRNQPQHF
NA TRBJ2-7 few TRBV5-6 TGTGCCAGCAGCCTGGGACCACCCGACTCCTACGAGCAGTACTTC CASSLGPPDSYEQYF
TRBD1 TRBJ2-7 NA TRBV6-5 TGTGCCAGCAGCATGAACAGGGGTTCCTACGAGCAGTACTTC CASSMNRGSYEQYF
NA TRBJ2-5 NA TRBV7-9 TGTGCCAGCAGCTTAGCTCCATTAGTGGAGACCCAGTACTTC CASSLAPLVETQYF
TRBD1 TRBJ1-4 NA TRBV19 TGTGCCAGTAGTCCCTCTGGACAGGGGTCGTTTGCAACTAATGAAAAACTGTTTTTT CASSPSGQGSFATNEKLFF
NA TRBJ2-7 NA TRBV19 TGTGCCAGTAGAGGTAACGTTCGCCACATCTACGAGCAGTACTTC CASRGNVRHIYEQYF
TRBD1 TRBJ2-2 NA TRBV2 TGTGCCAGCAGTGAGACGGGACAGCCAACCGGGGAGCTGTTTTTT CASSETGQPTGELFF
NA TRBJ1-6 few TRBV11-2 TGTGCCAGCAGCTTAGAGGGAGATTCACCCCTCCACTTT CASSLEGDSPLHF
TRBD2 TRBJ2-7 NA TRBV27 TGTGCCAGCAGTAGAGGGACTAGCGGGAGCAACGAGCAGTACTTC CASSRGTSGSNEQYF
NA TRBJ1-1 once TRBV28 TGTGCCAGCAGTTCCTTTGACAACATGAACACTGAAGCTTTCTTT CASSSFDNMNTEAFF
NA TRBJ2-2 NA TRBV18 TGTGCCAGCTCACCGGGGGGCAGGACCACCGGGGAGCTGTTTTTT CASSPGGRTTGELFF
TRBD1 TRBJ1-5 once TRBV19 TGTGCCAGTAGTATTGTAACAGGGGATCAGCCCCAGCATTTT CASSIVTGDQPQHF
NA TRBJ2-5 NA TRBV5-6 TGTGCCAGCAGCTTAGTCCGGGAGCTGGGGGAGACCCAGTACTTC CASSLVRELGETQYF
NA TRBJ2-3 NA TRBV5-1 TGCGCCAGCAGCTTGGAGGTGCCAGGGCTAAGCACAGATACGCAGTATTTT CASSLEVPGLSTDTQYF
NA TRBJ2-7 NA TRBV28 TGTGCCAGCAGTTTTAGAAGACCGCGCCACGAGCAGTACTTC CASSFRRPRHEQYF
NA TRBJ2-2 few TRBV19 TGTGCCAGTCAACGGGCGGGGAACACCGGGGAGCTGTTTTTT CASQRAGNTGELFF